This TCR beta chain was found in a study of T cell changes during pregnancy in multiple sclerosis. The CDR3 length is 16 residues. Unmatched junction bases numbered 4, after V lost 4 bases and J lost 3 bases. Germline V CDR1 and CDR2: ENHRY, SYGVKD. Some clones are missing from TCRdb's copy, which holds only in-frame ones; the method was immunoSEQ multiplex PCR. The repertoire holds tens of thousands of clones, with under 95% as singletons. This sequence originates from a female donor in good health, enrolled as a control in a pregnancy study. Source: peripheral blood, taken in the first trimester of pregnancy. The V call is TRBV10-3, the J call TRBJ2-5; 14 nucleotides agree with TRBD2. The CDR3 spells CAISGGTSGGKETQYF. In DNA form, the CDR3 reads TGTGCCATCAGTGGGGGGACTAGCGGGGGTAAAGAGACCCAGTACTTC.